This TCR beta chain was profiled in a study of a mutant IDH1 vaccine in newly diagnosed glioma. As for the study in general: The start of vaccination came 4-6 weeks after radiotherapy alone, or with temozolomide cycles. Most had both radiotherapy and temozolomide beforehand; others had only one. Study-level points and caveats: It was over 85% of patients that developed vaccine-induced immune responses.

Sequencing was performed with immunoSEQ multiplex PCR; in TCRdb, only in-frame clones are kept and a portion is missing. The table lists 50,000 or so clones, 90% to 95% of them singletons. CDR1 and CDR2 (germline): LNHDA, SQIVND (reference sequence). This CDR3 spans 16 amino acids. Unmatched junction bases numbered 5, after V lost 2 bases and J lost 0 bases. About this clone: What it binds is unknown.

The sample's time point: week 11, during vaccination. Doses consisted of 300 ug of mutant IDH1 20-mer peptide each, paired with topical imiquimod. J is TRBJ2-3 and V is TRBV19; 7 bases are a match to TRBD2. The specimen comprised PBMCs, sampled from a glioma patient whose treatment included an IDH1 peptide vaccine. The sequence was obtained from a man in his forties or fifties with glioma. The chain's CDR3 is CASSISTTSSTDTQYF. DNA of the CDR3: TGTGCCAGTAGTATATCTACGACTAGCAGCACAGATACGCAGTATTTT.